This TCR beta chain was captured in a study of blood T cell repertoires in COVID-19. Study information: T cells, B-cell-depleted T cells, or PBMCs provided the cDNA or gDNA that served as material.

The CDR3 runs to 14 residues. V dropped 4 bases and J dropped 3 bases, with 15 bases sitting between them. Germline CDR1 and CDR2: SQVTM and ANQGSEA. TCRdb keeps only in-frame clones here, not all; method: immunoSEQ multiplex PCR. The sample records more than 95,000 clones, 75% to 85% being singletons. The chain is built from TRBV29-1 and TRBJ1-1; TRBD1 might be the D (5 bases). Sequencing was carried out using peripheral blood. The TCR sequence derives from a woman aged 50 to 65 with acute or convalescent COVID-19. The CDR3 spells CSVGGRVADTEAFF. The CDR3 region has the DNA TGCAGCGTTGGTGGCAGGGTAGCGGACACTGAAGCTTTCTTT.